These 29 T cell receptor beta chains originate from one sample sequenced in a study of blood T cell repertoires in COVID-19. Only in-frame clones appear in the TCRdb table, and some are missing; sequencing was by immunoSEQ multiplex PCR. The table has 120,000 to 150,000 clones, almost 85% seen once; the top ten hold roughly 3.4%. The sample was PBMCs or T cells enriched from blood (not recorded which). These receptors were obtained from a woman in her forties or fifties with acute COVID-19.

This clone has just one count. This chain links TRBV6-5 with TRBJ1-2, with D possibly matching TRBD1 (6 bases). The CDR3 runs 14 residues. V was trimmed by 3 bases and J by 5 bases, leaving 13 bases between them. Germline values: CDR1 MNHEY, CDR2 SVGAGI. The chain's CDR3 is CASSYLSQGYGYTF. CDR3 DNA sequence: TGTGCCAGCAGTTATCTAAGCCAGGGGTATGGCTACACCTTC.

The CDR3 loop is CASSPGQGATEAFF. Here the CDR3 DNA reads TGTGCCAGCTCACCAGGGCAGGGGGCCACTGAAGCTTTCTTT. The genes are TRBV18 and TRBJ1-1; the match to TRBD1 covers 8 bases. Germline trimming cut 2 bases from V and 4 bases from J; bases unmatched to any gene: 3. This CDR3 is 14 amino acids long. CDR1 and CDR2 from the germline V gene are KGHSH and LQKENI.

The CDR3 coding sequence is TGTGCCAGCAGCTTAACAAGCGGGAGGAACACAGATACGCAGTATTTT. Its protein is CASSLTSGRNTDTQYF. This sequence joins TRBV7-2 and TRBJ2-3, with 9 nucleotides matching TRBD2. The germline CDR1 and CDR2 sequences are SGHTA and FQGNSA. The CDR3 totals 16 residues. V dropped 2 bases and J dropped 2; count of bases not matched to a gene: 5. Full variable domain (missing parts from reference TRBV7-2 and TRBJ2-3): GAGVSQSPSNKVTEKGKDVELRCDPISGHTALYWYRQSLGQGLEFLIYFQGNSAPDKSGLPSDRFSAERTGGSVSTLTIQRTQQEDSAVYLCASSLTSGRNTDTQYFGPGTRLTVL.

J is TRBJ2-7 and V is TRBV11-3; 7 bases map to TRBD2. The trim removed 2 bases at V and 2 bases at J, leaving 3 bases unmatched. The CDR3 has 14 amino acids. In germline, CDR1 is SGHNT, CDR2 YENEEA. As DNA, the CDR3 is TGTGCCAGCAGCTTACCTAGCGGAGCCTACGAGCAGTACTTC. As protein: CASSLPSGAYEQYF.

This clone was observed a handful of times. The V and J genes are TRBV5-1 and TRBJ1-4; 8 bases are shared with TRBD1. Germline V gene sequence: CDR1 SGHRS, CDR2 YFSETQ. V was clipped by 0 bases and J by 5 bases; unmatched bases: 0. CDR3 length: 14 residues. The CDR3: CASSLGTGNEKLFF. The CDR3 DNA sequence: TGCGCCAGCAGCTTGGGGACAGGGAATGAAAAACTGTTTTTT. Looking up the rest from reference TRBV5-1 and TRBJ1-4 gives the full variable domain: KAGVTQTPRYLIKTRGQQVTLSCSPISGHRSVSWYQQTPGQGLQFLFEYFSETQRNKGNFPGRFSGRQFSNSRSEMNVSTLELGDSALYLCASSLGTGNEKLFFGSGTQLSVL.

V gene TRBV3-1 (or the pseudogene TRBV3-2) combines with J gene TRBJ1-6, with 9 bases that match TRBD1. The V gene's germline CDR1 is LGHDT and CDR2 YNNKEL (reference sequence). Germline trimming cut 6 bases from V and 7 bases from J; bases unmatched to any gene: 4. This CDR3 contains 14 residues. The CDR3 here is CASRSGTGNSPLHF. CDR3 in DNA: TGTGCCAGCAGGTCCGGGACAGGGAATTCACCCCTCCACTTT.

The chain links TRBV7-6 to TRBJ2-1; the D is unclear. CDR1 and CDR2 (germline): SGHVS, FNYEAQ. Trimming left V 5 bases short and J 7 bases short, with 9 bases between. The CDR3 extends over 12 amino acids. The CDR3 loop is CASSGYSNEQFF. The CDR3 coding sequence is TGTGCCAGCAGCGGTTATAGTAATGAGCAGTTCTTC.

The chain is built from TRBV28 and TRBJ1-3, with D unclear. V gave up 6 bases and J gave up 4 bases, with 10 bases separating them. Germline-derived CDR1 and CDR2 are MDHEN and SYDVKM. CDR3 length: 13 amino acids. The CDR3 nucleotides read TGTGCCAGCAGCCTACCCCAAGGAAACACCATATATTTT. It translates to CASSLPQGNTIYF.

V and J are TRBV27 and TRBJ2-2; 11 bases line up with TRBD2. In germline, CDR1 is MNHEY, CDR2 SMNVEV (reference sequence). The V segment lost 5 bases and the J segment 7 bases; nucleotides outside the gene matches: 9. The CDR3 is 16 amino acids. CDR3 DNA sequence: TGTGCCAGCAGTCATCTAGCGGGAGGTGGGGTCGGGGAGCTGTTTTTT. Translating gives CASSHLAGGGVGELFF.

The chain employs TRBV11-2 and TRBJ2-1; D remains ambiguous. CDR1 and CDR2 (germline): SGHAT, FQNNGV. V was clipped by 0 bases and J by 4 bases, with 10 bases between them. This CDR3 is built from 15 residues. The CDR3 DNA is TGTGCCAGCAGCTTAGATCTTTCCCCGTACAATGAGCAGTTCTTC. It encodes CASSLDLSPYNEQFF. Variable domain in full (rest from reference TRBV11-2 and TRBJ2-1): EAGVAQSPRYKIIEKRQSVAFWCNPISGHATLYWYQQILGQGPKLLIQFQNNGVVDDSQLPKDRFSAERLKGVDSTLKIQPAKLEDSAVYLCASSLDLSPYNEQFFGPGTRLTVL.

This chain uses TRBV30 with TRBJ1-1; no reliable D call. Germline CDR1 reads GTSNPN; CDR2 reads SVGIG (reference sequence). Trimming took off 2 bases at V and 0 bases at J, with 13 bases between the two ends. The CDR3 has 15 amino acids. The CDR3 spells CAWSTRGIMNTEAFF. CDR3 DNA: TGTGCCTGGAGTACTCGAGGGATAATGAACACTGAAGCTTTCTTT.

This clone has a single count. The chain recombines TRBV2 with TRBJ1-5; 7 nucleotides line up with TRBD1. After removal of 0 bases from V and 0 bases from J, the junction contained 5 bases not matched to a gene. This CDR3 is built from 17 residues. Germline loops: CDR1 SNHLY, CDR2 FYNNEI. As DNA, the CDR3 is TGTGCCAGCAGTGAAGCGACAGGGACAGATAGCAATCAGCCCCAGCATTTT. It translates to CASSEATGTDSNQPQHF.

The chain employs TRBV7-9 and TRBJ1-1; the D is unclear. V lost 5 bases to trimming and J lost 1 base, with 8 bases between them. Germline assignment: CDR1 SEHNR and CDR2 FQNEAQ (reference sequence). The CDR3 is 13 amino acids. CDR3 sequence: CASSAGGNTEAFF. CDR3 sequence (DNA): TGTGCCAGCAGCGCGGGAGGGAACACTGAAGCTTTCTTT.

This clone was counted a single time. The chain uses TRBV19 and TRBJ2-5; D gene unclear. There are 14 residues in the CDR3. The ends were cut back, 3 bases at V and 5 bases at J, with 13 bases in the middle. Germline assignment: CDR1 LNHDA and CDR2 SQIVND (reference sequence). The CDR3 sequence is CASSMVDSAETQYF. CDR3 sequence (DNA): TGTGCCAGTAGTATGGTCGATTCCGCGGAGACCCAGTACTTC.

This chain links TRBV3-1 (or the pseudogene TRBV3-2) with TRBJ2-7, with 10 bases lining up with TRBD2. The tail of the sequence fits TRBJ2-1 better, so the J call may be wrong. The germline V gene encodes CDR1 LGHDT and CDR2 YNNKEL (reference sequence). The CDR3 length is 18 residues. CDR3 region: CASSQEGSGRGIYNEQFF. For the CDR3, the DNA is TGTGCCAGCAGCCAAGAGGGAAGCGGGAGGGGGATCTACAATGAGCAGTTCTTC.

This chain connects TRBV3-1 (or the pseudogene TRBV3-2) to TRBJ2-5; no definite D call. The CDR3 extends over 15 amino acids. The germline gives CDR1 LGHDT, CDR2 YNNKEL (reference sequence). The V and J ends lost 4 bases and 3 bases respectively, with 15 bases between them. CDR3 residues: CASSPTRHTKETQYF. DNA for the CDR3: TGTGCCAGCAGCCCGACCCGACATACGAAAGAGACCCAGTACTTC.

Only one count was recorded for this clone. The rearrangement joins TRBV29-1 to TRBJ1-2; D is possibly TRBD1 (5 bases). Trimming cost V 4 bases and J 7 bases, with 13 bases left between them. This CDR3 has 12 residues. Germline V CDR1 and CDR2: SQVTM, ANQGSEA. CDR3 residues: CSVGRDHRGYTF. The CDR3 region has the DNA TGCAGCGTTGGGCGGGACCATCGTGGCTACACCTTC.

J is TRBJ2-7 and V is TRBV15; 13 bases line up with TRBD2. CDR1 is LNHNV and CDR2 is YYDKDF in the germline V gene (reference sequence). The CDR3 totals 15 residues. V gave up 5 bases and J gave up 5 bases; unmatched junction bases: 6. CDR3: CATSGGGLAGDEQYF. CDR3 bases: TGTGCCACCAGCGGCGGTGGACTAGCGGGGGACGAGCAGTACTTC.

V gene TRBV27 combines with J gene TRBJ2-1; the match to TRBD1 covers 9 bases. V trimming: 2 bases; J trimming: 3 bases; junction bases outside the gene matches: 5. The CDR3 consists of 16 residues. The germline V gene encodes CDR1 MNHEY and CDR2 SMNVEV (reference sequence). DNA of the CDR3: TGTGCCAGCAGTTTACAGGGACAGGGCTACTACAATGAGCAGTTCTTC. Translating it yields CASSLQGQGYYNEQFF.

The chain joins TRBV6-4 to TRBJ1-3; tentatively, D is TRBD1 (6 bases). V lost 2 bases to trimming and J lost 0 bases, with 14 bases between them. From germline, CDR1 is MRHNA and CDR2 SNTAGT. This CDR3 contains 17 residues. For the CDR3, the DNA is TGTGCCAGCAGTGACCGGGGACACGAGCACTCTGGAAACACCATATATTTT. Amino acids: CASSDRGHEHSGNTIYF.

The chain joins TRBV10-3 to TRBJ2-5, with TRBD1 identical over 7 bases. Germline trimming cut 3 bases from V and 5 bases from J; bases unmatched to any gene: 12. CDR3 size: 16 residues. Germline V gene lookup returns CDR1 ENHRY and CDR2 SYGVKD. CDR3 bases: TGTGCCATCAGTGACGGTCCAGGGGGTAGGGGTGAGACCCAGTACTTC. Protein product: CAISDGPGGRGETQYF.

In this sample, this clone turned up once. V is TRBV6-5 and J is TRBJ2-2; perhaps TRBD1 as D (6 bases). CDR1 is MNHEY, CDR2 SVGAGI, per germline. V dropped 5 bases and J dropped 5 bases, with 15 bases sitting between them. The length of the CDR3 is 15 residues. The CDR3 loop is CASSPEPGATGELFF. The CDR3 DNA reads as TGTGCCAGCAGTCCAGAACCAGGGGCTACCGGGGAGCTGTTTTTT.

This clone has only a few counts. The rearrangement uses TRBV5-1 and TRBJ1-2; TRBD1 is a possible D gene (6 bases). Trimming pared 10 bases from V and 1 base from J, leaving 17 bases between. Germline V CDR1 and CDR2: SGHRS, YFSETQ. This CDR3 region has 14 residues. CDR3 protein: CAHRVGGINYGYTF. The CDR3, as DNA: TGCGCCCACAGGGTCGGGGGGATTAACTATGGCTACACCTTC. Full variable domain (rest looked up from reference TRBV5-1 and TRBJ1-2): KAGVTQTPRYLIKTRGQQVTLSCSPISGHRSVSWYQQTPGQGLQFLFEYFSETQRNKGNFPGRFSGRQFSNSRSEMNVSTLELGDSALYLCAHRVGGINYGYTFGSGTRLTVV.

The rearrangement joins TRBV2 to TRBJ1-1; unclear D gene. Germline V gives CDR1 SNHLY, CDR2 FYNNEI. Trimming removed 4 bases from V and 0 bases from J, with 9 bases in between. CDR3 size: 14 residues. The CDR3 protein is CASSGNSMNTEAFF. Here the CDR3 DNA reads TGTGCCAGCAGTGGCAACAGCATGAACACTGAAGCTTTCTTT.

The chain carries TRBV2 and TRBJ1-5; no definite D call. V lost 4 bases, J lost 2 bases, and 9 bases lay in between. There are 14 residues in the CDR3. Germline V gene sequence: CDR1 SNHLY, CDR2 FYNNEI. In DNA form, the CDR3 reads TGTGCCAGCAGTGTGATGGGAGGCAATCAGCCCCAGCATTTT. This codes for CASSVMGGNQPQHF.

This sequence joins TRBV5-1 and TRBJ1-5, with 7 positions matching TRBD1. J gave up 2 bases and V 4 bases, and 12 bases lay outside the gene matches. CDR1 is SGHRS and CDR2 is YFSETQ in the germline V gene. The CDR3 runs 17 residues. Written as DNA, the CDR3 is TGCGCCAGCAGCACTCTCCCCACAGGGGTGGGCAATCAGCCCCAGCATTTT. Translating it yields CASSTLPTGVGNQPQHF.

V usage is TRBV4-2 and J usage is TRBJ2-1; D gene unclear. Trimming removed 0 bases from V and 0 bases from J, with 9 bases in between. Germline CDR1 is LGHNA and CDR2 is YNFKEQ. CDR3 length equals 16 residues. The CDR3 region is CASSQDSERSYNEQFF. CDR3 DNA sequence: TGTGCCAGCAGCCAAGACTCCGAGCGCTCCTACAATGAGCAGTTCTTC.

This sequence joins TRBV7-9 and TRBJ1-1, with D tentatively TRBD1 (5 bases). V was trimmed by 1 base and J by 0 bases, leaving 9 bases between them. In germline, CDR1 is SEHNR, CDR2 FQNEAQ (reference sequence). This CDR3 contains 15 residues. CDR3 sequence: CASSLGSGMNTEAFF. The CDR3 DNA reads as TGTGCCAGCAGCTTAGGATCAGGGATGAACACTGAAGCTTTCTTT.

The rearrangement joins TRBV15 to TRBJ2-3, with D possibly being TRBD2 (7 bases). The CDR3 covers 15 residues. V lost 0 bases to trimming and J lost 4 bases, with 11 bases between them. Per the germline V gene, CDR1 is LNHNV and CDR2 is YYDKDF (reference sequence). CDR3 amino acids: CATSRDQGGADTQYF. Written as DNA, the CDR3 is TGTGCCACCAGCAGAGATCAAGGGGGGGCAGATACGCAGTATTTT.